These 12 T cell receptor beta chains were all obtained from the same sample, sequenced in a study of cytomegalovirus exposure and HLA in healthy donors (dated by TCRdb to about 2017). The library was produced with the immunoSEQ multiplex PCR assay. Drawn from immuneACCESS, this table holds only the in-frame rearrangements with V and J called that TCRdb kept. Clones are partly lost; checked studies trace under half to an unresolved V gene and leave the rest unexplained. Counted in this sample were 150,000 to 200,000 clones; 87% of them appeared once. More than 1.2% of the sample is taken by the ten largest. Material: PBMCs. The receptors were gathered from a woman aged 25 to 39 in good health and CMV-seronegative.

The chain has TRBV19 and TRBJ1-1; D may be TRBD1 (6 bases). The germline V and J ends were trimmed by 9 bases and 0 bases, with 14 bases remaining between them. The CDR3 is 14 residues long. CDR1 LNHDA and CDR2 SQIVND come from the germline V gene (reference sequence). The CDR3 region is CASRGGSMNTEAFF. The CDR3, as DNA: TGTGCCAGCAGGGGAGGGAGCATGAACACTGAAGCTTTCTTT.

V is TRBV11-2 and J is TRBJ1-2; weak D call: TRBD1 (6 bases). CDR1 and CDR2 from the germline V gene are SGHAT and FQNNGV. Trimming took 5 bases from V and 4 from J, leaving 11 bases between them. The CDR3 length is 13 residues. CDR3 loop: CASSPTGSYGYTF. The CDR3 nucleotides are TGTGCCAGCAGCCCCACAGGGAGCTATGGCTACACCTTC.

This sequence joins TRBV4-1 and TRBJ2-5; TRBD2 matches at 11 bases. Trimming cost V 4 bases and J 3 bases; bases outside gene matches: 10. The germline V gene encodes CDR1 MGHRA and CDR2 YSYEKL. The CDR3 extends over 17 amino acids. The chain's CDR3 is CASSPLGSGGAEETQYF. CDR3 DNA: TGCGCCAGCAGCCCTTTGGGTAGCGGGGGGGCGGAAGAGACCCAGTACTTC.

The rearrangement links TRBV19 to TRBJ2-7; D might be TRBD2 (5 bases). CDR3 length equals 15 residues. Germline values: CDR1 LNHDA, CDR2 SQIVND (reference sequence). The V end lost 5 bases, the J end lost 4 bases, and 18 bases lay between the germline ends. The CDR3 region is CASSAVKDFPYEQYF. The CDR3 DNA reads as TGTGCCAGTAGTGCAGTCAAGGACTTCCCATACGAGCAGTACTTC.

The chain is built from TRBV4-1 and TRBJ2-7; D may be TRBD2 (6 bases). Germline assignment: CDR1 MGHRA and CDR2 YSYEKL. The length of the CDR3 is 17 residues. Deletions cut 1 base from V and 0 bases from J, with 16 bases between. For the CDR3, the DNA is TGCGCCAGCAGCCAAGTTATGACGGGGGTGAGCTCCTACGAGCAGTACTTC. It is translated as CASSQVMTGVSSYEQYF.

This clone occurred once. V and J are TRBV14 and TRBJ1-1; D uncertain. From germline, CDR1 is SGHDN and CDR2 FVKESK. Trimming removed 5 bases at V and 5 bases at J, with 21 bases between. The CDR3 loop spans 16 amino acids. The chain's CDR3 is CASSVGFEWERTEAFF. The CDR3 bases are TGTGCCAGCAGCGTAGGTTTTGAATGGGAGAGGACTGAAGCTTTCTTT.

This chain joins TRBV5-4 and TRBJ1-2, with D perhaps matching TRBD1 (6 bases). This CDR3 has 13 amino acids. In germline, CDR1 is SGHNT, CDR2 YYREEE (reference sequence). V shed 0 bases and J shed 4 bases, with 7 bases lying between them. DNA of the CDR3: TGTGCCAGCAGCTTGGGACAGGTCTATGGCTACACCTTC. It encodes CASSLGQVYGYTF. Together with reference TRBV5-4 and TRBJ1-2, the CDR3 gives the full variable domain: ETGVTQSPTHLIKTRGQQVTLRCSSQSGHNTVSWYQQALGQGPQFIFQYYREEENGRGNFPPRFSGLQFPNYSSELNVNALELDDSALYLCASSLGQVYGYTFGSGTRLTVV.

The chain carries TRBV13 and TRBJ1-1, with 7 bases aligning to TRBD1. The germline V gene has CDR1 PRHDT and CDR2 FYEKMQ (reference sequence). The J segment lost 5 bases and the V segment lost 4 bases, leaving 13 bases of the junction unmatched. This CDR3 is built from 16 residues. CDR3 DNA sequence: TGTGCCAGCAGCTCAACCGGGACAGTTTTCTATACTGAAGCTTTCTTT. The encoded protein is CASSSTGTVFYTEAFF.

The rearrangement uses TRBV13 and TRBJ2-7; D gene uncertain. Trimming removed 0 bases from V and 1 base from J, with 7 bases in between. Germline CDR1 is PRHDT and CDR2 is FYEKMQ (reference sequence). The CDR3 is 14 amino acids. CDR3 coding DNA: TGTGCCAGCAGCTTAGGGGCCAGTTCCTACGAGCAGTACTTC. Amino acids: CASSLGASSYEQYF.

This clone has just one count. The chain carries TRBV6-1 and TRBJ1-1; 9 bases align to TRBD1. The CDR3 has 15 amino acids. The germline V gene encodes CDR1 MNHNS and CDR2 SASEGT. Unmatched junction bases numbered 10, after V lost 7 bases and J lost 4 bases. Here the CDR3 DNA reads TGTGCCAGCATACCGACAGGGGGGGGTGGCACTGAAGCTTTCTTT. As protein: CASIPTGGGGTEAFF.

The gene calls are TRBV4-1 and TRBJ2-7; TRBD1 is a possible D gene (7 bases). CDR1 and CDR2 from the germline V gene are MGHRA and YSYEKL. CDR3 length: 14 amino acids. V was pared by 4 bases and J by 6 bases, with 16 bases between. CDR3 loop: CASSPQGVGGEQYF. CDR3 DNA: TGCGCCAGCAGCCCCCAGGGGGTGGGGGGCGAGCAGTACTTC.

The rearrangement links TRBV19 to TRBJ2-2; TRBD2 aligns across 9 bases. This CDR3 has 14 residues. V trimming: 8 bases; J trimming: 6 bases; junction bases outside the gene matches: 7. Per germline, CDR1 LNHDA and CDR2 SQIVND (reference sequence). CDR3 region: CASGSGLAPGELFF. In DNA, the CDR3 is TGTGCCAGTGGCTCAGGACTAGCGCCCGGGGAGCTGTTTTTT.